The 29 T cell receptor beta chains below come from one sample, sequenced in a study of T cells in Graves' hyperthyroidism and ophthalmopathy (dated by TCRdb to about 2019). Library method: multiplex PCR. The sequencer was an Illumina HiSeq 2000. The TCR beta CDR3 regions were amplified from the RNA transcripts. The TCR CDR3 was subjected to a first round of RT-PCR using the HTBI primer set and the Qiagen OneStep RT-PCR kit. Starting from the raw public reads, TCRdb applied fastp trimming at Q25, assembled clones with MiXCR and retained in-frame beta chains. When rows share a CDR3 protein, they turn into one entry using the most common DNA and genes. Recorded for this sample are some 350,000 distinct CDR3 sequences; 13% to 15% of them occurred a single time. The ten largest clones take up around 20% of the sample. Sequencing was carried out using blood. Receptors originate from a woman aged 55-69 years with Graves' ophthalmopathy.

As for this clonotype: The junction differs from germline at one of its ends, possibly a read error. The chain is built from TRBV4-1 and TRBJ2-5; 10 bases line up with TRBD2. Germline assignment: CDR1 MGHRA and CDR2 YSYEKL. The CDR3 contains 17 residues. CDR3 sequence (DNA): TGCGCCAGCAGCCAACAGGCCACTAGCGGGAACGAAGAGGCCCAGTACTTC. It codes for CASSQQATSGNEEAQYF.

This clonotype showed up many times. This chain uses TRBV11-2 with TRBJ2-7; D perhaps matches TRBD1 (6 bases). CDR1 SGHAT and CDR2 FQNNGV come from the germline V gene. The CDR3 has 13 amino acids. Deletions cut 3 bases from V and 2 bases from J, with 8 bases between. This CDR3 reads CASSLTGAYEQYF. The CDR3 DNA sequence: TGTGCCAGCAGCTTGACAGGAGCCTACGAGCAGTACTTC.

This clonotype was detected many times. The chain carries TRBV4-2 and TRBJ2-2; D not certain. The ends were cut back, 0 bases at V and 5 bases at J, with 7 bases in the middle. The CDR3 contains 14 residues. In germline, CDR1 is LGHNA, CDR2 YNFKEQ. This CDR3 is CASSQDPGTGELFF. CDR3 in DNA: TGTGCCAGCAGCCAAGATCCAGGAACCGGGGAGCTGTTTTTT.

This clonotype occurred a few times. A much larger clone is a single base away; this may be a read error. Because the CDR3's place on the DNA is in doubt, the DNA is left out and the CDR3 is given as listed by TCRdb. The CDR3 sequence: CASSFTVGGGTEALF. The V call is TRBV5-1, the J call TRBJ1-1. Germline V gene lookup returns CDR1 SGHRS and CDR2 YFSETQ. The CDR3 contains 15 residues when both ends are counted.

This clonotype occurred many times. The rearrangement links TRBV20-1 to TRBJ2-2; D is uncertain. Germline V gene sequence: CDR1 DFQATT, CDR2 SNEGSKA (reference sequence). Trimming left V 3 bases short and J 6 bases short, with 14 bases between. This CDR3 is 14 amino acids long. CDR3 region: CSASSSLAPGELFF. In DNA form, the CDR3 reads TGCAGTGCTAGTTCCAGCCTGGCCCCCGGGGAGCTGTTTTTT.

This rearrangement joins TRBV20-1 to TRBJ2-1; 9 bases are a match to TRBD2. The CDR3 totals 19 residues. CDR1 DFQATT and CDR2 SNEGSKA come from the germline V gene (reference sequence). The V segment lost 5 bases and the J segment 3 bases; nucleotides outside the gene matches: 20. CDR3 sequence reads: CSAPAAAGGIISYYNEQFF. CDR3 DNA: TGCAGTGCTCCCGCGGCGGCGGGAGGGATAATATCCTACTACAATGAGCAGTTCTTC.

This clonotype was detected ten times or more. V usage is TRBV5-1 and J usage is TRBJ2-1; 7 nucleotides align to TRBD2. Germline lookup yields CDR1 SGHRS and CDR2 YFSETQ. V trimming: 4 bases; J trimming: 5 bases; junction bases outside the gene matches: 6. This CDR3 comprises 14 residues. Here the CDR3 reads CASSSPGGNNEQFF. The CDR3 DNA follows: TGCGCCAGCAGCAGCCCGGGAGGAAACAATGAGCAGTTCTTC.

This clonotype has ten or more counts. The chain combines TRBV3-1 with TRBJ1-2; possibly TRBD1 for D (5 bases). With 0 bases removed from V and 7 bases from J, the gap between germline ends came to 12 bases. The CDR3 totals 14 residues. Looked up from germline, CDR1 is LGHDT and CDR2 is YNNKEL (reference sequence). CDR3 loop: CASSQDRGRAGYTF. In DNA form, the CDR3 reads TGTGCCAGCAGCCAAGATCGGGGCAGGGCTGGCTACACCTTC.

This clonotype has just a few counts. The chain employs TRBV20-1 and TRBJ2-1; D may be TRBD1 or TRBD2 (5 bases each). CDR3 length equals 11 residues. Trimming removed 3 bases from V and 9 bases from J, with 9 bases in between. Germline CDR1 DFQATT, CDR2 SNEGSKA (reference sequence). The CDR3 region is CSARGESEQFF. The CDR3 nucleotides are TGCAGTGCTAGGGGGGAATCTGAGCAGTTCTTC.

This clonotype has a handful of counts. V gene TRBV27 combines with J gene TRBJ2-3; TRBD2 matches 12 bases. This CDR3 spans 15 amino acids. CDR1 MNHEY and CDR2 SMNVEV come from the germline V gene (reference sequence). V lost 6 bases, J lost 10 bases, and 11 bases stayed unmatched. This CDR3 reads CASSRTSGARVAQYF. The DNA for the CDR3 is TGTGCCAGCAGCCGGACTAGCGGGGCTCGAGTTGCGCAGTATTTT.

This clonotype showed up many times. This chain connects TRBV12-3 or TRBV12-4 to TRBJ2-1, with a possible D match to TRBD1 (6 bases). V lost 3 bases, J lost 5 bases, and 11 bases lay in between. This CDR3 spans 14 amino acids. As DNA, the CDR3 is TGTGCCAGCAGTTTGCAGGGGCGAAACAATGAGCAGTTCTTC. The encoded protein is CASSLQGRNNEQFF.

The chain couples TRBV6-5 to TRBJ2-2, with D possibly being TRBD2 (6 bases). CDR3 length: 15 residues. V was clipped by 2 bases and J by 4 bases, with 11 bases between them. Germline V gene sequence: CDR1 MNHEY, CDR2 SVGAGI. The CDR3 nucleotides are TGTGCCAGCAGTTACGGGAGGAGGATCACCGGGGAGCTGTTTTTT. Its translation is CASSYGRRITGELFF.

This clonotype was observed at least ten times. V and J are TRBV11-2 and TRBJ2-1; D gene uncertain. The CDR3 is made up of 11 amino acids. Germline V gives CDR1 SGHAT, CDR2 FQNNGV. Trimming cost V 3 bases and J 7 bases, with 4 bases left between them. The CDR3 is CASSFKNEQFF. The CDR3 DNA is TGTGCCAGCAGCTTCAAGAATGAGCAGTTCTTC.

As regards this clonotype: A much larger clonotype is one base distant, so this may be a read error. The J gene is TRBJ2-5, the V gene TRBV28, with D possibly being TRBD1 or TRBD2 (6 bases each). This CDR3 region has 11 residues. Germline V gene data show CDR1 as MDHEN and CDR2 as SYDVKM. V lost 8 bases and J lost 14, with 18 bases in between. In DNA, the CDR3 is TGTGCCAGCGAGGCTATGGGGGGCGGATACTTC. It specifies CASEAMGGGYF.

For this clonotype: At one end, the junction sequence differs from germline, possibly due to a read error. This CDR3 is CASSLGSTGAFF. The CDR3 DNA follows: TGTGCCAGCAGCTTGGGGAGCACTGGAGCTTTCTTT. V gene TRBV5-6 combines with J gene TRBJ1-1; D unclear. This CDR3 spans 12 amino acids. Germline CDR1 SGHDT, CDR2 YYEEEE.

This chain links TRBV4-2 with TRBJ2-7; TRBD2 aligns across 8 bases. The germline V gene encodes CDR1 LGHNA and CDR2 YNFKEQ. Germline trimming cut 4 bases from V and 5 bases from J; bases unmatched to any gene: 10. This CDR3 region has 15 residues. The CDR3, as DNA: TGTGCCAGCAGCCGAGGGGATAGCGGGACTAACGAGCAGTACTTC. It is translated as CASSRGDSGTNEQYF.

This clonotype was seen many times. J is TRBJ2-7 and V is TRBV4-1; the match to TRBD2 covers 7 bases. Per the germline V gene, CDR1 is MGHRA and CDR2 is YSYEKL. This CDR3 spans 18 amino acids. The trim removed 2 bases at V and 5 bases at J, leaving 18 bases unmatched. CDR3: CASSQTTPGRVGSDEQYF. DNA for the CDR3: TGCGCCAGCAGCCAAACCACCCCTGGGAGGGTGGGGTCTGACGAGCAGTACTTC.

This clonotype was picked up many times. The V call is TRBV7-3, the J call TRBJ2-2; D might be TRBD2 (5 bases). Germline V lookup: CDR1 SGHTA, CDR2 FQGTGA. V was shortened by 1 base and J by 4 bases, with 7 bases between the two germline ends. The CDR3 has 14 residues. The CDR3 sequence is CASSLNRGTGELFF. Written as DNA, the CDR3 is TGTGCCAGCAGCTTAAATCGGGGCACCGGGGAGCTGTTTTTT.

This clonotype was found a few times. The chain uses TRBV15 and TRBJ2-3, with D uncertain. Germline CDR1 reads LNHNV; CDR2 reads YYDKDF (reference sequence). The CDR3 spans 14 residues. Between the trimmed V and J ends, which lost 0 bases and 2 bases, there was a span of 6 bases. The CDR3: CATSREETTDTQYF. The DNA for the CDR3 is TGTGCCACCAGCAGAGAAGAGACCACAGATACGCAGTATTTT.

This clonotype came up a few times. This sequence joins TRBV20-1 and TRBJ2-3; 11 bases match TRBD1. The trim removed 6 bases at V and 4 bases at J, leaving 9 bases unmatched. CDR1 is DFQATT, CDR2 SNEGSKA, per germline (reference sequence). The CDR3 is 15 residues long. CDR3 nucleotides: TGCAGTGCAGGGGCCCCGGGACAGGGGGCAGATACGCAGTATTTT. Residues: CSAGAPGQGADTQYF.

In its sample, this clonotype was seen many times. V and J are TRBV2 and TRBJ2-7; D perhaps matches TRBD1 (5 bases). CDR1 and CDR2 (germline): SNHLY, FYNNEI. CDR3 length: 13 residues. Trimming stripped 5 bases from V and 2 bases from J, with 10 bases between. CDR3 DNA sequence: TGTGCCAGCAGTTTAGGGGAACCCTACGAGCAGTACTTC. It encodes CASSLGEPYEQYF.

This clonotype was counted a few times. One junction end does not reproduce the germline sequence, and a read error may be involved. CDR3 protein: CSARAGGRRTEAFF. CDR3 sequence (DNA): TGCAGTGCAAGAGCGGGGGGGCGCCGGACTGAAGCTTTCTTT. The chain joins TRBV20-1 to TRBJ1-1; tentatively, D is TRBD1 (6 bases). Germline V CDR1 and CDR2: DFQATT, SNEGSKA (reference sequence). CDR3 length: 14 amino acids.

This clonotype was seen many times. The CDR3 DNA sequence: TGTGCCAGCAGCATCGGCGAGATGGACAGGGAAAAACTGTTTTTT. It codes for CASSIGEMDREKLFF. The chain has TRBV28 and TRBJ1-4; the match to TRBD1 covers 7 bases. V gave up 6 bases and J gave up 8 bases; unmatched junction bases: 12. This CDR3 contains 15 residues. Germline values: CDR1 MDHEN, CDR2 SYDVKM.

This clonotype was recorded many times. The chain couples TRBV2 to TRBJ1-5; unclear D gene. CDR3 length: 15 amino acids. The ends were cut back, 1 base at V and 2 bases at J, with 9 bases in the middle. The germline V gene has CDR1 SNHLY and CDR2 FYNNEI. The CDR3 bases are TGTGCCAGCAGTGAAGGTGAGGGCGGCAATCAGCCCCAGCATTTT. This codes for CASSEGEGGNQPQHF.

This clonotype was picked up many times. The chain links TRBV3-1 to TRBJ2-2, with TRBD1 matching over 8 bases. This CDR3 region has 19 residues. Germline CDR1 is LGHDT and CDR2 is YNNKEL (reference sequence). V shed 7 bases, J shed 4 bases, and the junction held 20 bases outside the gene matches. The CDR3 region has the DNA TGTGCCAGCACCTCTACCACAGGGGGAAGATCGTCCAGCACCGGGGAGCTGTTTTTT. Translated, it gives CASTSTTGGRSSSTGELFF.

This clonotype was seen at least ten times. The chain is built from TRBV27 and TRBJ2-5, with D perhaps TRBD1 (7 bases). This CDR3 comprises 17 residues. The V gene's germline CDR1 is MNHEY and CDR2 SMNVEV (reference sequence). With 1 base removed from V and 1 base from J, the gap between germline ends came to 16 bases. This CDR3 is CASSLLMTGRPQETQYF. The CDR3 bases are TGTGCCAGCAGTTTATTGATGACAGGGAGGCCCCAAGAGACCCAGTACTTC.

This clonotype has only a few counts. The chain employs TRBV2 and TRBJ1-4; tentatively, D is TRBD1 (5 bases). The CDR3 covers 14 residues. The germline CDR1 and CDR2 sequences are SNHLY and FYNNEI. V was clipped by 10 bases and J by 3 bases, with 15 bases between them. Here the CDR3 reads CAILGPSANEKLFF. CDR3 in DNA: TGTGCCATCCTGGGACCCTCAGCTAATGAAAAACTGTTTTTT.

This clonotype appeared a few times. At one end the junction does not follow the germline gene, possibly because of a read error. The chain couples TRBV7-9 to TRBJ2-1; no clear D gene. Germline V gives CDR1 SEHNR, CDR2 FQNEAQ (reference sequence). This CDR3 contains 14 residues. Here the CDR3 DNA reads TGTGCCAGCAGCTTATTCACTTGGTACAATGAGCGGTTCTTC. Its protein is CASSLFTWYNERFF.

There are many counts of this clonotype. V and J are TRBV5-1 and TRBJ2-3; 8 nucleotides align to TRBD2. V gave up 4 bases and J gave up 5 bases; unmatched junction bases: 9. Germline-derived CDR1 and CDR2 are SGHRS and YFSETQ. CDR3 length: 15 residues. The CDR3 sequence is CASSRSLAEKDTQYF. The CDR3 DNA reads TGCGCCAGCAGCAGGTCACTAGCGGAGAAAGATACGCAGTATTTT.